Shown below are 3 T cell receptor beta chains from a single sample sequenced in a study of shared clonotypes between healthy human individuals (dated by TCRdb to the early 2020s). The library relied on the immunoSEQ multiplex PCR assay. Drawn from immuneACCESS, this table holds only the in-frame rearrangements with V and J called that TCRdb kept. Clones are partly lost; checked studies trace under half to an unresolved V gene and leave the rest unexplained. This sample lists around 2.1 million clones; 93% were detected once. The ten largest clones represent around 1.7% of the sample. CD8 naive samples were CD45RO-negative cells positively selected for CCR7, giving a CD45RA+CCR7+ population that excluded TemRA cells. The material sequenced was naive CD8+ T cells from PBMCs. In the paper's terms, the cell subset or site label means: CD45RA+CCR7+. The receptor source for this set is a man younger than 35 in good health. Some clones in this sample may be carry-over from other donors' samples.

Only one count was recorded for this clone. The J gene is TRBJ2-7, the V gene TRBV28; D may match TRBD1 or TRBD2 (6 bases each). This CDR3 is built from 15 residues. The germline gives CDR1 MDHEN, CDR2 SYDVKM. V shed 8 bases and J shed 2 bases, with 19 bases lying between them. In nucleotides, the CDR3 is TGTGCCAGCGCAACGCGGAGGGGGATACCCTACGAGCAGTACTTC. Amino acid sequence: CASATRRGIPYEQYF.

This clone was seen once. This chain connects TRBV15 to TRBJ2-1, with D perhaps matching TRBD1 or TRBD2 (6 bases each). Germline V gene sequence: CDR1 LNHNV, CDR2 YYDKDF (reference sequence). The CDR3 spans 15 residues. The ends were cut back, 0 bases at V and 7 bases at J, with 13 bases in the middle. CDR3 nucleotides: TGTGCCACCAGCAGAGAAGGGGGGCGTCGAAATGAGCAGTTCTTC. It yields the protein CATSREGGRRNEQFF.

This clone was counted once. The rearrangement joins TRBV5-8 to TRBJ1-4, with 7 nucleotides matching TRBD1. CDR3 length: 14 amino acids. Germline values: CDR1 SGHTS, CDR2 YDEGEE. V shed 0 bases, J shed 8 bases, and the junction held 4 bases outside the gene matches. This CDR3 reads CASSLGQGMEKLFF. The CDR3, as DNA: TGTGCCAGCAGCTTGGGACAGGGCATGGAAAAACTGTTTTTT.